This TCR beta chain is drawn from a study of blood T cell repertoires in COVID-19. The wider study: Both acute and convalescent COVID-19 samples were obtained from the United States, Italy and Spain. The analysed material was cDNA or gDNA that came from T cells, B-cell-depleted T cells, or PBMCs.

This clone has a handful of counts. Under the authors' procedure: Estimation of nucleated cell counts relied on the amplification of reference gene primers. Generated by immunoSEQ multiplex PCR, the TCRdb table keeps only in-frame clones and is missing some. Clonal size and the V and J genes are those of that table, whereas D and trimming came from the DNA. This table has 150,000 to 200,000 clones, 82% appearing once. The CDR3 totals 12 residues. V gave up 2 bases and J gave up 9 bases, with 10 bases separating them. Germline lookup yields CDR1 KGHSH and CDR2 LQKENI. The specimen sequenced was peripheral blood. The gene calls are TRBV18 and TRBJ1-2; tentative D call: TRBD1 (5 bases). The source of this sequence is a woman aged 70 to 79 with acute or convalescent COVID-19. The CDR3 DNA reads TGTGCCAGCTCACCAGGGGCAGTGAGCTACACCTTC. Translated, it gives CASSPGAVSYTF. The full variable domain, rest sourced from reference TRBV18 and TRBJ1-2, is NAGVMQNPRHLVRRRGQEARLRCSPMKGHSHVYWYRQLPEEGLKFMVYLQKENIIDESGMPKERFSAEFPKEGPSILRIQQVVRGDSAAYFCASSPGAVSYTFGSGTRLTVV.